A selection of T cell receptor beta chains follows, all from one sample in a study of glioma-infiltrating T cells after dendritic cell vaccination. TCRdb's copy holds only in-frame clones and misses some; the assay was immunoSEQ multiplex PCR. Of just under 100,000 clones in the sample, roughly 80% were seen once. Sample: blood, taken after dendritic cell vaccination. Source of these receptors: a human donor with glioblastoma. Both conserved end residues are part of each CDR3. The order of the fields is J gene, clone size, D gene, V gene, CDR3 protein, CDR3 DNA. The D gene is left open where the match is weak. Size values are once, few and many counts, or a class for expanded clones, and some rows have none.

TRBJ1-2 | - | - | TRBV28 | CASREPGAGYTF | TGTGCCAGCAGGGAGCCAGGGGCTGGCTACACCTTC
TRBJ1-2 | - | - | TRBV15 | CATTGSPGMGAVYGYTF | TGTGCCACCACCGGCAGCCCCGGCATGGGGGCGGTTTATGGCTACACCTTC
TRBJ2-3 | - | - | TRBV21-1 | CASSKREVPQGFTDTQYF | TGTGCCAGCAGCAAAAGGGAGGTTCCGCAGGGATTCACAGATACGCAGTATTTT
TRBJ2-7 | - | TRBD2 | TRBV18 | CASSPEREDLSYEQYF | TGTGCCAGCTCACCAGAGCGGGAGGATCTCTCCTACGAGCAGTACTTC
TRBJ2-1 | - | - | TRBV7-8 | CASSQGGGNTYNEQFF | TGTGCCAGCAGCCAAGGGGGCGGGAACACCTACAATGAGCAGTTCTTC
TRBJ1-3 | once | - | TRBV9 | CASSVDTGNTIYF | TGTGCCAGCAGCGTAGACACTGGAAACACCATATATTTT
TRBJ1-3 | - | - | TRBV15 | CATSRDRRSGNTIYF | TGTGCCACCAGCAGAGATAGGCGGTCCGGAAACACCATATATTTT
TRBJ2-1 | once | TRBD2 | TRBV27 | CASSLGAPSGGYYNEQFF | TGTGCCAGCAGTTTGGGGGCTCCAAGCGGGGGGTACTACAATGAGCAGTTCTTC
TRBJ2-1 | - | TRBD2 | TRBV5-1 | CASKAGPLNEQFF | TGCGCCAGCAAAGCGGGACCCCTCAATGAGCAGTTCTTC
TRBJ1-2 | - | TRBD1 | TRBV7-2 | CASSRRQGAYGYTF | TGTGCCAGCAGCCGACGACAGGGCGCCTATGGCTACACCTTC